This T cell receptor beta chain was obtained from a study of response to subunit inactivated influenza vaccine. CDR3 length: 15 amino acids. After removal of 6 bases from V and 3 bases from J, the junction contained 10 bases not matched to a gene. Germline V gene lookup returns CDR1 DFQATT and CDR2 SNEGSKA (reference sequence). This clonotype was seen a single time. One entry per CDR3 protein, called by TCRdb with MiXCR from the RT-PCR reads. In the table there are hundreds of thousands of distinct CDR3 sequences, about 11% of which are singletons. These data were also filed under a second study, of T cells expressing NK-cell markers. That study reports: Scientists made TCR beta cDNA using 5'RACE template switching with UMIs. Sorted CD3+CD56+NKG2C+, CD3+CD56+NKG2C- and CD3+CD56-NKG2C+ T-cell subsets were beta-chain profiled. Of eight sequenced donors, seven were HCMV-seropositive and one HCMV-seronegative. For several experiments, T cell sorting was restricted to the alpha-beta TCR population by means of an anti-gamma-delta TCR antibody. In several donors, these clonotypes also led the CD3+CD56-NKG2C+ fraction.

The sequence derives from a man between 45 and 60 years old who received an inactivated influenza vaccine. V and J are TRBV20-1 and TRBJ1-1; TRBD1 matches at 10 bases. The material was PBMCs from blood, obtained on the day of vaccination. This CDR3 is CSAYSGTGEYTEAFF. The CDR3 coding sequence is TGCAGTGCCTACTCCGGGACAGGGGAATACACTGAAGCTTTCTTT.